In this sample, the clone carrying this TCR beta chain turned up a few times. Its target is unknown. V shed 8 bases and J shed 6 bases, with 8 bases lying between them. This CDR3 has 11 residues. The data originate from a study of blood T cells in healthy people across ages. It was with a sample-barcoded 5' primer and a J-beta primer mix that a second PCR of about 6 to 12 cycles was run. All samples yielded 3 million or more CDR3-containing paired-end reads. TCRdb reanalysed the 5' RACE reads using MiXCR and keeps one entry per CDR3 protein. Altogether 1.5 million to 2 million distinct CDR3 sequences are present, over 25% being singletons, with the ten largest covering about 8%. Whole-study findings and limits: Aged donors had fewer naive CD4+ cells and lower diversity than long-lived donors.

The sample taken for sequencing was blood. The sequence was collected from a woman aged 25-40 years in good health. The genes are TRBV12-3 or TRBV12-4 and TRBJ2-1; D remains ambiguous. The CDR3 region is CASGPLNEQFF. CDR3 DNA: TGTGCCAGCGGACCCCTCAATGAGCAGTTCTTC.